One T cell receptor beta chain is described in this entry. The sample originates from a study of TIL therapy for anti-PD-1-resistant metastatic lung cancer. Time point described: pre-treatment sample, taken before nivolumab and TIL therapy. Most excised metastases sampled were pleural nodules or supraclavicular lymph nodes. Tumors were harvested before any PD-1/PD-L1 blockade. Enrollment ran from October 2017 to January 2020. V was shortened by 0 bases and J by 4 bases, with 15 bases between the two germline ends. This CDR3 spans 17 amino acids. The germline V gene encodes CDR1 MRHNA and CDR2 SNTAGT. The immunoSEQ assay was v3. Libraries were sequenced to 1.5 million to 2.5 million read pairs (survey) or 5-6 million (deep). Assay used: immunoSEQ multiplex PCR; TCRdb lists only in-frame clones, some missing. Of roughly 2,400 clones in the sample, 73% were seen once.

This chain uses TRBV6-4 with TRBJ2-2; the D gene is possibly TRBD2 (5 bases). The TCR originated in a person aged 25-85 years with non-small cell lung cancer. Some clones in this sample may be carry-over from other donors' samples. Sequenced material: tumor tissue, taken at baseline. DNA of the CDR3: TGTGCCAGCAGTGACTCGGAACTCGCGGGCACCACCGGGGAGCTGTTTTTT. It encodes CASSDSELAGTTGELFF.